This T cell receptor beta chain was identified in a study of identical twins. TCRdb passed the 5' RACE reads through MiXCR, listing each CDR3 protein once. The sample shows around 280,000 distinct CDR3 sequences, more than 6.5% of them seen only once. The V end lost 5 bases, the J end lost 9 bases, and 19 bases lay between the germline ends. The CDR3 is 15 amino acids. Germline CDR1 reads SGHTA; CDR2 reads FQGNSA. The study's findings and limits: Cross-sectional statistical analysis, not tracking of the same donors, underpinned the conclusions. Cord blood beta clonotypes present at high abundance carried fewer insertions; no such pattern appeared in memory repertoires. Invariant MAIT and iNKT cells may have partly biased zero-insertion analyses.

This clonotype was seen ten or more times. Its antigen is as yet unknown. These data were also filed under a second study, of yellow fever vaccine responses in identical twins.

This sequence was found in a woman under 30 in good health. Sequenced: memory (CD45RO+) T cells sorted from blood. This chain links TRBV7-2 with TRBJ2-2, with D perhaps TRBD1 or TRBD2 (5 bases each). The CDR3 sequence: CASSLLGVASRELFF. In DNA form, the CDR3 reads TGTGCCAGCAGCCTCCTGGGGGTAGCTTCCAGGGAGCTGTTTTTT.